The 20 T cell receptor beta chains below come from one sample, sequenced in a study of shared clonotypes between healthy human individuals. Naive CD8 populations comprised CD45RO-negative cells positively selected for CCR7, excluding terminally differentiated effector memory CD45RA+ cells. The repertoire was sequenced with immunoSEQ multiplex PCR; TCRdb's copy has only in-frame clones and lacks some. The sample carries more than 2 million clones, around 96% recorded once. Source material: naive CD8+ T cells sorted from blood. The source is a man aged 18 to 30 in good health.

The chain couples TRBV5-4 to TRBJ2-3, with TRBD2 matching 11 bases. The CDR3 spans 14 residues. Germline CDR1 is SGHNT and CDR2 is YYREEE (reference sequence). V lost 7 bases and J lost 2; bases outside the gene matches: 3. CDR3 bases: TGTGCCAGCGTAGCGGGGGGGACCACAGATACGCAGTATTTT. Translated: CASVAGGTTDTQYF.

The count of this clone is one. The rearrangement links TRBV4-1 to TRBJ2-1; 7 bases are shared with TRBD1. In germline, CDR1 is MGHRA, CDR2 YSYEKL. After removal of 2 bases from V and 7 bases from J, the junction contained 2 bases not matched to a gene. This CDR3 spans 13 amino acids. This CDR3 is CASSQWTGNEQFF. CDR3 sequence (DNA): TGCGCCAGCAGCCAATGGACAGGAAATGAGCAGTTCTTC.

Comments on this clone: Other DNA sequences from this sample encode an identical CDR3 as well. The chain is built from TRBV7-3 and TRBJ2-7; D ambiguous. V was pared by 0 bases and J by 3 bases, with 6 bases between. The CDR3 contains 13 residues. Germline CDR1 is SGHTA and CDR2 is FQGTGA. The DNA for the CDR3 is TGTGCCAGCAGCTTAACCGGCGGCTACGAGCAGTACTTC. Its protein product is CASSLTGGYEQYF.

The chain recombines TRBV6-5 with TRBJ2-1, with D hard to call. The CDR3 totals 13 residues. V shed 6 bases and J shed 3 bases, with 9 bases lying between them. In germline, CDR1 is MNHEY, CDR2 SVGAGI. The CDR3 DNA reads as TGTGCCAGCAGCCCCGACAACTACAATGAGCAGTTCTTC. Translated: CASSPDNYNEQFF.

Concerning this clone: One end of the junction varies from germline; a read error may be responsible. The chain is built from TRBV9 and TRBJ1-2; D is ambiguous. The CDR3 totals 12 residues. From germline, CDR1 is SGDLS and CDR2 YYNGEE. In DNA form, the CDR3 reads TGTGCCAGCAGCGTCCCCCTCGACGCGGCTGGCTTC. Translating it yields CASSVPLDAAGF.

V and J are TRBV5-6 and TRBJ2-1; the match to TRBD2 covers 8 bases. Germline CDR1 SGHDT, CDR2 YYEEEE. This CDR3 is 12 amino acids long. V was pared by 4 bases and J by 6 bases, with 0 bases of the junction left unmatched. The CDR3 loop is CASSGLANEQFF. The CDR3, as DNA: TGTGCCAGCAGCGGACTAGCCAATGAGCAGTTCTTC. Variable domain in full (rest from reference TRBV5-6 and TRBJ2-1): DAGVTQSPTHLIKTRGQQVTLRCSPKSGHDTVSWYQQALGQGPQFIFQYYEEEERQRGNFPDRFSGHQFPNYSSELNVNALLLGDSALYLCASSGLANEQFFGPGTRLTVL.

V usage is TRBV7-9 and J usage is TRBJ2-1, with D hard to call. Germline CDR1 is SEHNR and CDR2 is FQNEAQ (reference sequence). Trimming took 3 bases from V and 6 from J, leaving 9 bases between them. This CDR3 region has 13 residues. The CDR3 loop is CASSFFERNEQFF. For the CDR3, the DNA is TGTGCCAGCAGCTTTTTCGAACGCAATGAGCAGTTCTTC.

V usage is TRBV7-9 and J usage is TRBJ2-1; D gene uncertain. The V end was cut by 1 base, the J end by 4 bases, with 11 bases between. The CDR3 has 15 residues. Germline V gives CDR1 SEHNR, CDR2 FQNEAQ (reference sequence). The CDR3 loop is CASSLVSSRYNEQFF. The DNA of the CDR3 is TGTGCCAGCAGCTTAGTCTCTTCGCGGTACAATGAGCAGTTCTTC.

This chain joins TRBV4-3 and TRBJ2-7; tentatively, D is TRBD2 (5 bases). Per germline, CDR1 LGHNA and CDR2 YSLEER. The V gene lost 1 base and the J gene lost 0 bases, with 10 bases spanning the gap. CDR3 length equals 15 residues. The CDR3 DNA sequence: TGCGCCAGCAGCCAAGGACTACCGAGCTCCTACGAGCAGTACTTC. This sequence encodes CASSQGLPSSYEQYF.

The chain recombines TRBV4-1 with TRBJ2-7; no clear D gene. The CDR3 is made up of 13 amino acids. The germline gives CDR1 MGHRA, CDR2 YSYEKL. V was trimmed by 8 bases and J by 4 bases, leaving 15 bases between them. CDR3 in amino acids: CASSSALRYEQYF. The DNA for the CDR3 is TGCGCCAGCTCTTCGGCGTTGAGGTACGAGCAGTACTTC.

The chain uses TRBV5-6 and TRBJ1-1; 10 positions agree with TRBD1. From germline, CDR1 is SGHDT and CDR2 YYEEEE. This CDR3 has 15 amino acids. V lost 5 bases, J lost 4 bases, and 8 bases stayed unmatched. CDR3 DNA sequence: TGTGCCAGCAGGTACACCGGGACAGGGGCCACTGAAGCTTTCTTT. Translated, it gives CASRYTGTGATEAFF.

The gene calls are TRBV19 and TRBJ1-1; 9 nucleotides line up with TRBD1. CDR1 LNHDA and CDR2 SQIVND come from the germline V gene (reference sequence). The V segment lost 3 bases and the J segment 6 bases; nucleotides outside the gene matches: 8. The CDR3 spans 15 residues. CDR3 residues: CASSILGQGNAEAFF. CDR3 DNA: TGTGCCAGTAGTATTTTGGGACAGGGAAACGCTGAAGCTTTCTTT.

J is TRBJ2-3 and V is TRBV6-5; 9 nucleotides line up with TRBD2. There are 14 residues in the CDR3. Germline V gene sequence: CDR1 MNHEY, CDR2 SVGAGI. Trimming removed 6 bases from V and 2 bases from J; junction bases left unmatched: 3. The DNA of the CDR3 is TGTGCCAGCAGCGCGGGGGGGTACACAGATACGCAGTATTTT. It specifies CASSAGGYTDTQYF.

The V and J genes are TRBV7-2 and TRBJ2-3; 8 positions match TRBD1. Per the germline V gene, CDR1 is SGHTA and CDR2 is FQGNSA. The CDR3 sequence is 18 residues long. V was pared by 2 bases and J by 2 bases, with 12 bases of the junction left unmatched. In DNA form, the CDR3 reads TGTGCCAGCAGCTTAAGAGCCGGGACAGGCAGATTCACAGATACGCAGTATTTT. Translated, it gives CASSLRAGTGRFTDTQYF.

The gene calls are TRBV7-6 and TRBJ1-5; no firm D call. This CDR3 has 18 amino acids. Germline V gene data show CDR1 as SGHVS and CDR2 as FNYEAQ. V lost 7 bases to trimming and J lost 0 bases, with 22 bases between them. This CDR3 reads CASTHPHPTPYSNQPQHF. The CDR3 bases are TGTGCCAGCACCCACCCTCACCCCACCCCTTATAGCAATCAGCCCCAGCATTTT.

The rearrangement links TRBV6-5 to TRBJ1-2, with a weak D call TRBD1 (5 bases). From germline, CDR1 is MNHEY and CDR2 SVGAGI. The CDR3 spans 13 residues. The V and J ends lost 6 bases and 3 bases respectively, with 11 bases between them. This CDR3 reads CASSQDTYYGYTF. Written as DNA, the CDR3 is TGTGCCAGCAGCCAGGACACCTACTATGGCTACACCTTC.

V gene TRBV5-4 combines with J gene TRBJ2-2; 12 nucleotides agree with TRBD1. CDR1 is SGHNT, CDR2 YYREEE, per germline (reference sequence). The CDR3 is 17 amino acids. Trimming removed 4 bases from V and 4 bases from J; junction bases left unmatched: 8. CDR3 nucleotide sequence: TGTGCCAGCAGCCTAGGGACAGGGGGCTCCTTCACCGGGGAGCTGTTTTTT. It translates to CASSLGTGGSFTGELFF.

This clone was detected only a few times. The chain links TRBV5-1 to TRBJ2-2; TRBD2 matches at 8 bases. Germline V lookup: CDR1 SGHRS, CDR2 YFSETQ. The CDR3 has 15 amino acids. The junction had 7 bases not matched to a gene; V was cut back by 2 bases and J by 7 bases. CDR3 bases: TGCGCCAGCAGCTTAGCGGGGGACCCCGGCGGGGAGCTGTTTTTT. Translated, it gives CASSLAGDPGGELFF.

The gene calls are TRBV5-6 and TRBJ2-2; TRBD1 might be the D (6 bases). Trimming shortened V by 2 bases and J by 1 base, and 9 bases separated the two germline ends. CDR1 and CDR2 (germline): SGHDT, YYEEEE. The CDR3 runs to 15 residues. CDR3 sequence: CASSFTGMNTGELFF. The CDR3 nucleotides are TGTGCCAGCAGCTTTACAGGGATGAACACCGGGGAGCTGTTTTTT. The variable domain in full, with the rest retrieved from reference TRBV5-6 and TRBJ2-2, is DAGVTQSPTHLIKTRGQQVTLRCSPKSGHDTVSWYQQALGQGPQFIFQYYEEEERQRGNFPDRFSGHQFPNYSSELNVNALLLGDSALYLCASSFTGMNTGELFFGEGSRLTVL.

The gene calls are TRBV11-2 and TRBJ2-5; 8 nucleotides align to TRBD2. With the DNA end fitting TRBJ2-7 better, the J assignment may be wrong. Per the germline V gene, CDR1 is SGHAT and CDR2 is FQNNGV. This CDR3 spans 15 amino acids. The CDR3 coding sequence is TGTGCCAGCAGCTCCCCCGGGACTAGAGGTTACGAGCAGTACTTC. This sequence encodes CASSSPGTRGYEQYF.